Below, 20 T cell receptor beta chains from the same sample are listed, as sequenced in a study of shared clonotypes between healthy human individuals. Sequencing used immunoSEQ multiplex PCR; TCRdb keeps in-frame clones, though not all of them. Of just over 2,000,000 clones in the sample, 90% to 95% were seen once. The specimen sequenced was naive CD4+ T cells sorted from blood. Subset indicated: CD45RA+ positively selected. All receptors derive from a man between 18 and 29 years old in good health.

This chain uses TRBV10-1 with TRBJ2-2; maybe TRBD2 (5 bases). Germline V lookup: CDR1 WNHNN, CDR2 SYGVQD (reference sequence). The CDR3 length is 15 residues. V lost 2 bases, J lost 4 bases, and 11 bases lay in between. CDR3 nucleotide sequence: TGCGCCAGCAGTGAGAATCTAGCCTCCACCGGGGAGCTGTTTTTT. This encodes CASSENLASTGELFF.

The chain employs TRBV2 and TRBJ2-3; D is ambiguous. Germline CDR1 reads SNHLY; CDR2 reads FYNNEI. CDR3 length: 11 residues. Deletions cut 10 bases from V and 1 base from J, with 6 bases between. The CDR3 is CATERTDTQYF. CDR3 bases: TGTGCCACAGAACGCACAGATACGCAGTATTTT.

The chain has TRBV30 and TRBJ1-6; D call uncertain. The CDR3 consists of 12 residues. Trimming removed 7 bases at V and 4 bases at J, with 8 bases between. Germline CDR1 and CDR2: GTSNPN and SVGIG (reference sequence). The DNA of the CDR3 is TGTGCCTTTCAAGGGTATAATTCACCCCTCCACTTT. Residues: CAFQGYNSPLHF.

The count of this clone is one. The chain links TRBV18 to TRBJ1-4; tentative D call: TRBD1 (5 bases). The V gene lost 0 bases and the J gene lost 5 bases, with 13 bases spanning the gap. The CDR3 consists of 16 residues. Germline loops: CDR1 KGHSH, CDR2 LQKENI. The CDR3 sequence: CASSPPGPGNNEKLFF. CDR3 bases: TGTGCCAGCTCACCACCGGGCCCAGGGAACAATGAAAAACTGTTTTTT.

The rearrangement joins TRBV5-4 to TRBJ2-3; either TRBD1 or TRBD2 may supply D (5 bases each). The CDR3 runs 15 residues. From germline, CDR1 is SGHNT and CDR2 YYREEE (reference sequence). Trimming left V 2 bases short and J 3 bases short, with 13 bases between. The CDR3 sequence is CASSLGPGLTDTQYF. In DNA form, the CDR3 reads TGTGCCAGCAGCTTAGGTCCGGGGCTGACAGATACGCAGTATTTT. Full variable domain (remainder filled in from reference TRBV5-4 and TRBJ2-3): ETGVTQSPTHLIKTRGQQVTLRCSSQSGHNTVSWYQQALGQGPQFIFQYYREEENGRGNFPPRFSGLQFPNYSSELNVNALELDDSALYLCASSLGPGLTDTQYFGPGTRLTVL.

The chain carries TRBV5-1 and TRBJ2-7, with 7 bases aligning to TRBD2. Germline V CDR1 and CDR2: SGHRS, YFSETQ. The CDR3 extends over 15 amino acids. V shed 1 base and J 1 base; nucleotides not matched to a gene: 5. The CDR3 protein is CASSLSGDSSYEQYF. The DNA for the CDR3 is TGCGCCAGCAGCTTGAGCGGGGACTCGTCCTACGAGCAGTACTTC.

This rearrangement joins TRBV27 to TRBJ1-3; 7 nucleotides line up with TRBD1. There are 17 residues in the CDR3. With V trimmed by 0 bases and J by 4 bases, 9 bases remained unmatched. Germline CDR1 and CDR2: MNHEY and SMNVEV (reference sequence). CDR3 coding DNA: TGTGCCAGCAGTTTATCGTTTCCAAGGGGGCCAGGAAACACCATATATTTT. This translates into CASSLSFPRGPGNTIYF.

This chain uses TRBV5-1 with TRBJ1-1, with D maybe TRBD1 (5 bases). The germline V gene encodes CDR1 SGHRS and CDR2 YFSETQ. The V and J ends lost 5 bases and 1 base respectively, with 12 bases between them. This CDR3 spans 14 amino acids. CDR3 amino acids: CASSSGMGNTEAFF. As DNA, the CDR3 is TGCGCCAGCAGTTCAGGGATGGGGAACACTGAAGCTTTCTTT.

V is TRBV20-1 and J is TRBJ2-5; no clear D. Germline V lookup: CDR1 DFQATT, CDR2 SNEGSKA (reference sequence). Trimming left V 5 bases short and J 2 bases short, with 6 bases between. This CDR3 contains 11 residues. The CDR3 bases are TGCAGTGCTCTTAAACAAGAGACCCAGTACTTC. Its translation: CSALKQETQYF.

This clone was recorded only once. The chain has TRBV7-9 and TRBJ2-6; possibly TRBD1 for D (7 bases). The V gene lost 8 bases and the J gene lost 2 bases, with 19 bases spanning the gap. The CDR3 has 17 residues. CDR1 is SEHNR and CDR2 is FQNEAQ in the germline V gene (reference sequence). The DNA of the CDR3 is TGTGCCAGCGCGACTGGAGGGCAGGGGGCTGGGGCCAACGTCCTGACTTTC. It translates to CASATGGQGAGANVLTF.

V and J are TRBV5-1 and TRBJ1-5, with a tentative D call TRBD1 (5 bases). CDR1 and CDR2 (germline): SGHRS, YFSETQ. V dropped 1 base and J dropped 5 bases, with 13 bases sitting between them. The CDR3 has 15 amino acids. The CDR3 sequence is CASSLIPGEYQPQHF. DNA of the CDR3: TGCGCCAGCAGCTTGATCCCGGGGGAATATCAGCCCCAGCATTTT.

The rearrangement uses TRBV4-3 and TRBJ2-3; 15 bases fit TRBD2. Germline CDR1 is LGHNA and CDR2 is YSLEER. This CDR3 contains 18 residues. The V and J ends lost 4 bases and 0 bases, in that order; junction bases with no gene match: 5. DNA for the CDR3: TGCGCCAGCAGCCCCGGACTAGCGGGAGGGACTAGCACAGATACGCAGTATTTT. Translating it yields CASSPGLAGGTSTDTQYF.

This sequence joins TRBV27 and TRBJ2-7; D gene uncertain. The CDR3 totals 12 residues. The V end was cut by 5 bases, the J end by 6 bases, with 11 bases between. CDR1 MNHEY and CDR2 SMNVEV come from the germline V gene (reference sequence). DNA of the CDR3: TGTGCCAGCAGTCCGACCCCCCGCGAGCAGTACTTC. Protein: CASSPTPREQYF.

In its sample, this clone was seen once. The chain uses TRBV28 and TRBJ1-4, with D unclear. Trimming stripped 4 bases from V and 6 bases from J, with 18 bases between. Germline V CDR1 and CDR2: MDHEN, SYDVKM. This CDR3 is 16 amino acids long. The CDR3 spells CASSSDGPTRHEKLFF. CDR3 bases: TGTGCCAGCAGTTCAGACGGACCCACCCGGCATGAAAAACTGTTTTTT. The variable domain in full, with the rest retrieved from reference TRBV28 and TRBJ1-4, is DVKVTQSSRYLVKRTGEKVFLECVQDMDHENMFWYRQDPGLGLRLIYFSYDVKMKEKGDIPEGYSVSREKKERFSLILESASTNQTSMYLCASSSDGPTRHEKLFFGSGTQLSVL.

V is TRBV19 and J is TRBJ2-5; TRBD1 matches 12 bases. In germline, CDR1 is LNHDA, CDR2 SQIVND (reference sequence). J was trimmed by 7 bases and V by 6 bases; bases with no gene match: 9. The CDR3 has 15 amino acids. The CDR3: CASSPGTGGYRTQYF. The CDR3 DNA follows: TGTGCCAGTAGCCCTGGGACAGGGGGCTACAGGACCCAGTACTTC.

This clone showed up just once. A junction boundary mismatches the germline segment, possibly from a read error. The same CDR3 also results from other DNA sequences found in this sample. V gene TRBV18 combines with J gene TRBJ2-7; 12 bases map to TRBD2. Germline-derived CDR1 and CDR2 are KGHSH and LQKENI. This CDR3 has 15 amino acids. The CDR3: CAGSPHPGLAGEQYF. For the CDR3, the DNA is TGTGCCGGCTCACCCCACCCGGGACTAGCGGGCGAGCAGTACTTT. The full variable domain, with the rest looked up from reference TRBV18 and TRBJ2-7, is NAGVMQNPRHLVRRRGQEARLRCSPMKGHSHVYWYRQLPEEGLKFMVYLQKENIIDESGMPKERFSAEFPKEGPSILRIQQVVRGDSAAYFCAGSPHPGLAGEQYFGPGTRLTVT.

DNA for the CDR3: TGTGCCAGCAGTTACTCGATGCCGGGGTTTAATGAAAAACTGTTTTTT. It encodes CASSYSMPGFNEKLFF. This rearrangement joins TRBV6-5 to TRBJ1-4; D uncertain. The V gene's germline CDR1 is MNHEY and CDR2 SVGAGI. CDR3 size: 16 residues. Trimming left V 0 bases short and J 4 bases short, with 12 bases between.

CDR3 in DNA: TGTGCCAGCAGTTATACAGAAAACACCGGGGAGCTGTTTTTT. Amino acids: CASSYTENTGELFF. This chain uses TRBV27 with TRBJ2-2; the D is unclear. V was pared by 4 bases and J by 2 bases, with 8 bases between. Per the germline V gene, CDR1 is MNHEY and CDR2 is SMNVEV (reference sequence). The CDR3 is 14 residues long.

This chain uses TRBV4-1 with TRBJ2-5, with 15 bases lining up with TRBD2. CDR1 MGHRA and CDR2 YSYEKL come from the germline V gene. V lost 0 bases and J lost 3; bases outside the gene matches: 8. The CDR3 consists of 19 residues. CDR3 DNA: TGCGCCAGCAGCCAAGATCGCCCTGGGACTAGCGGGGGGAAAGAGACCCAGTACTTC. Its protein product is CASSQDRPGTSGGKETQYF.

Comment on this clone: The same CDR3 can be traced to other DNA sequences in this sample. The V and J genes are TRBV7-9 and TRBJ2-1; 9 positions match TRBD2. Germline V gene lookup returns CDR1 SEHNR and CDR2 FQNEAQ (reference sequence). This CDR3 contains 15 residues. Trimming removed 1 base from V and 4 bases from J; junction bases left unmatched: 2. CDR3 sequence (DNA): TGTGCCAGCAGCTTAGACGGACTAGCGTACAATGAGCAGTTCTTC. Its protein product is CASSLDGLAYNEQFF.